This T cell receptor beta chain comes out of a study of T cells in tumors after PD-1 blockade. Study-wide background: Daily vismodegib 150 mg continued in a subset of anti-PD-1-treated patients.

Study results and caveats: Blood contained approximately 41% of the tumor's TCR clonotypes.

Input was 616 ng to 6,004 ng of genomic DNA from tumor or blood. This clone was recorded only once. Its antigen is as yet unknown. TCRdb's table, derived via immunoSEQ multiplex PCR, lists solely in-frame clones and lacks some. The sample has about 47,000 clones, roughly 73% seen once. The material sequenced was PBMCs, taken before anti-PD-1 treatment. This receptor was taken from a human donor with basal cell carcinoma.

CDR3 region: CASSPRNRGDGYTF. The DNA of the CDR3 is TGTGCCAGCAGCCCGAGGAACAGGGGCGATGGCTACACCTTC. The chain is built from TRBV9 and TRBJ1-2; 7 bases map to TRBD1. The CDR3 extends over 14 amino acids. Germline V gene lookup returns CDR1 SGDLS and CDR2 YYNGEE. The ends lost 4 bases at V and 6 bases at J; junction bases unmatched: 9.